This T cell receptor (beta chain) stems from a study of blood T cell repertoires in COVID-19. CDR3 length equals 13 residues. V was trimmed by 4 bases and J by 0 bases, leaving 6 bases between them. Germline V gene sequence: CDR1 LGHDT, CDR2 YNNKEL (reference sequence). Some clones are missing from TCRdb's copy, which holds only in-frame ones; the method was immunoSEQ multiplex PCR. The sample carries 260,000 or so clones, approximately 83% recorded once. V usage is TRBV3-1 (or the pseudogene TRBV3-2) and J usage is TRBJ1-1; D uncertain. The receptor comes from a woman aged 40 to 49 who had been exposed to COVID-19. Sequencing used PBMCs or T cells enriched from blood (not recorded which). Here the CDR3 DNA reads TGTGCCAGCAGCCGTACTATGAACACTGAAGCTTTCTTT. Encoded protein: CASSRTMNTEAFF.